This TCR beta chain was sequenced during a study of control samples from healthy donors and cancer patients. Method: immunoSEQ multiplex PCR; TCRdb's copy keeps in-frame clones and lacks some. Of 150,000 to 200,000 clones in the sample, around nine tenths were seen once. Sequencing was performed on blood. This receptor was obtained from a man aged 25-45 years in good health.

The CDR3 loop reads CASSYSRGVGTDTQYF. The CDR3 region has the DNA TGTGCCAGCAGTTACTCGAGGGGAGTGGGGACAGATACGCAGTATTTT. The V gene is TRBV6-2 or TRBV6-3, the J gene TRBJ2-3; D might be TRBD1 or TRBD2, each matching 5 bases. The CDR3 has 16 residues. CDR1 is MNHEY and CDR2 is SVGEGT in the germline V gene. V was pared by 0 bases and J by 3 bases, with 13 bases between.